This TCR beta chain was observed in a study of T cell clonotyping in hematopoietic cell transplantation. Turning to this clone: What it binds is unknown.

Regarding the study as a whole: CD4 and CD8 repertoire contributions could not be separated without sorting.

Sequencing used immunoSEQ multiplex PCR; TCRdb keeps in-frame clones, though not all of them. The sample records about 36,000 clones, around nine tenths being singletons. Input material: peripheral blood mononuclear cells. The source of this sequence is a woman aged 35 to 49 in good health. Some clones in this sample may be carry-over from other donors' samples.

DNA for the CDR3: TGTGCCTGGAGGCACACCGGCGGGGAAGAAAAACTGTTTTTT. Protein: CAWRHTGGEEKLFF. This chain joins TRBV30 and TRBJ1-4, with unresolved D. Trimming pared 3 bases from V and 8 bases from J, leaving 16 bases between. Germline assignment: CDR1 GTSNPN and CDR2 SVGIG (reference sequence). The CDR3 is 14 residues long.